Listed below are T cell receptor beta chains from one sample, sequenced in a study of CD8 T cells in ankylosing spondylitis. TCRdb fed the 5' RACE reads into MiXCR, producing one record per CDR3 protein. This sample has approximately 350,000 distinct CDR3 sequences, with roughly 14% found just once. Sequencing was carried out using blood, either unsorted or a sorted T cell fraction (not recorded which). These receptors came from a male donor with ankylosing spondylitis or in good health (not recorded which). Both conserved end residues are part of each CDR3. The D gene is left open where the match is weak. Only some rows state a clone size, as once, few, many or a class for expanded clones.

j_call | clone_size | d_call | v_call | cdr3_aa | cdr3_nt
TRBJ1-5 | many | - | TRBV4-1 | CASSQDPGQPQHF | TGCGCCAGCAGCCAAGATCCGGGTCAGCCCCAGCATTTT
TRBJ1-4 | many | - | TRBV12-3/TRBV12-4 | CASSPGVTNEKLFF | TGTGCCAGCAGCCCAGGGGTGACTAATGAAAAACTGTTTTTT
TRBJ2-2 | few | - | TRBV20-1 | CSARTGGADGELFF | TGCAGTGCTAGGACGGGGGGCGCGGACGGGGAGCTGTTTTTT
TRBJ1-2 | many | - | TRBV2 | CASSDLTGSYGYTF | TGTGCCAGCAGTGACCTAACAGGGAGCTATGGCTACACCTTC
TRBJ2-3 | few | TRBD2 | TRBV5-1 | CASRAYRGGSTDTQYF | TGCGCCAGCAGAGCCTACCGCGGGGGAAGCACAGATACGCAGTATTTT
TRBJ1-4 | few | - | TRBV15 | CATSRDFRVVDEKLFF | TGTGCCACCAGCAGAGATTTCAGGGTCGTCGATGAAAAACTGTTTTTT
TRBJ2-1 | many | TRBD2 | TRBV20-1 | CSARLLAGIGEQFF | TGCAGTGCTAGATTGTTAGCGGGAATCGGTGAGCAGTTCTTC
TRBJ2-3 | many | - | TRBV18 | CASSRNSGGDTDTQYF | TGTGCCAGCTCACGCAATAGCGGAGGCGACACAGATACGCAGTATTTT
TRBJ1-1 | many | - | TRBV2 | CASSEAMNTEAFF | TGTGCCAGCAGTGAGGCGATGAACACTGAAGCTTTCTTT
TRBJ1-6 | - | - | TRBV5-1 | CASSLVAGINSPLHF | TGCGCCAGCAGCTTGGTGGCGGGAATTAATTCACCCCTCCACTTT
TRBJ1-1 | few | - | TRBV2 | CASRNLGRGWAEAFF | TGTGCCAGCAGGAACCTAGGAAGGGGTTGGGCTGAAGCTTTCTTT
TRBJ1-1 | - | - | TRBV11-2 | CASSFDALAFF | TGTGCCAGCAGCTTTGACGCGCTAGCTTTCTTT
TRBJ1-1 | many | - | TRBV5-1 | CASSLEAIWNTEAFF | TGCGCCAGCAGCTTGGAGGCCATATGGAACACTGAAGCTTTCTTT
TRBJ1-1 | many | - | TRBV5-1 | CASSSGSNTEAFF | TGCGCCAGCAGCTCGGGGTCGAACACTGAAGCTTTCTTT
TRBJ1-2 | few | - | TRBV12-3/TRBV12-4 | CASSLRALAYYGYTF | TGTGCCAGCAGCCTTAGAGCCTTAGCCTACTATGGCTACACCTTC
TRBJ1-4 | - | - | TRBV5-1 | CASSYSATNEKLFF | TGCGCCAGCAGTTACAGTGCAACTAATGAAAAACTGTTTTTT
TRBJ2-7 | - | - | TRBV6-1 | CASSVPRDNRYF | TGTGCCAGCAGTGTGCCCCGGGACAATAGATACTTC
TRBJ2-7 | few | - | TRBV20-1 | CSALAGGISYEQYF | TGCAGTGCTCTGGCGGGTGGGATCTCCTACGAGCAGTACTTC
TRBJ1-1 | few | - | TRBV12-3/TRBV12-4 | CASSLFRNTEAFF | TGTGCCAGCAGTTTGTTCAGGAACACTGAAGCTTTCTTT
TRBJ2-4 | few | TRBD1 | TRBV3-1 | CASSPRQGAKNIQYF | TGTGCCAGCAGCCCCCGACAGGGAGCCAAAAACATTCAGTACTTC
TRBJ2-3 | few | - | TRBV12-3/TRBV12-4 | CASRGPAPTQYF | TGTGCCAGCAGAGGACCGGCCCCGACGCAGTATTTT
TRBJ2-2 | many | - | TRBV12-3/TRBV12-4 | CASSLGRLRAGELFF | TGTGCCAGCAGTTTAGGCAGGTTGAGAGCCGGGGAGCTGTTTTTT
TRBJ2-7 | - | TRBD2 | TRBV20-1 | CSAPTTPLAGGPISYEQYF | TGCAGTGCTCCGACCACCCCTCTAGCGGGAGGGCCAATCTCCTACGAGCAGTACTTC
TRBJ1-2 | many | - | TRBV29-1 | CSVGQATSYGYTF | TGCAGCGTTGGACAGGCTACTAGCTATGGCTACACCTTC
TRBJ2-5 | few | - | TRBV5-1 | CASSSGGRGIGETQYF | TGCGCCAGCAGCTCGGGTGGGAGGGGGATCGGAGAGACCCAGTACTTC
TRBJ1-1 | few | TRBD1 | TRBV12-3/TRBV12-4 | CASLNRGKTEAFF | TGTGCCAGCCTGAACAGGGGTAAGACTGAAGCTTTCTTT
TRBJ1-4 | - | - | TRBV12-3/TRBV12-4 | CASSLALASEEKLFF | TGTGCCAGCAGTTTAGCGTTGGCCTCGGAGGAAAAACTGTTTTTT
TRBJ2-7 | - | - | TRBV7-2 | CASSLDQILYEQYF | TGTGCCAGCAGCCTGGACCAGATTCTCTACGAGCAGTACTTC
TRBJ2-3 | few | - | TRBV5-1 | CASSLDGVGTDTQYF | TGCGCCAGCAGCTTGGACGGAGTCGGCACAGATACGCAGTATTTT
TRBJ2-7 | many | TRBD1 | TRBV12-3/TRBV12-4 | CASSWTGAWQYF | TGTGCCAGCAGTTGGACAGGGGCTTGGCAGTACTTC
TRBJ2-7 | few | TRBD1 | TRBV12-3/TRBV12-4 | CASSDRGASYEQYF | TGTGCCAGCAGTGACAGGGGGGCCTCCTACGAGCAGTACTTC
TRBJ1-1 | few | - | TRBV29-1 | CSVLTDVNTEAFF | TGCAGCGTCTTGACAGATGTAAACACTGAAGCTTTCTTT
TRBJ1-1 | - | - | TRBV11-2 | CASSLSQVAEAFF | TGTGCCAGCAGCTTAAGCCAGGTTGCTGAAGCTTTCTTT
TRBJ1-5 | few | - | TRBV5-5 | CASSPGWAGEGNQPQHF | TGTGCCAGCAGCCCGGGATGGGCAGGGGAGGGCAATCAGCCCCAGCATTTT
TRBJ2-2 | few | - | TRBV20-1 | CSAPFAAGAGELFF | TGCAGTGCTCCCTTTGCGGCCGGGGCCGGGGAGCTGTTTTTT
TRBJ2-7 | few | TRBD2 | TRBV6-1 | CASSPRTSGRAYEQYF | TGTGCCAGCAGTCCCCGTACTAGCGGGAGGGCTTACGAGCAGTACTTC
TRBJ2-1 | few | TRBD2 | TRBV3-1 | CASSPDRLRGSYNEQFF | TGTGCCAGCAGCCCGGACCGGTTGCGCGGGAGCTACAATGAGCAGTTCTTC
TRBJ1-2 | - | - | TRBV2 | CASSDPDLYAPFYGYTF | TGTGCCAGCAGCGATCCGGACCTTTACGCTCCGTTCTATGGCTACACCTTC
TRBJ2-5 | - | - | TRBV10-3 | CAISESWGTETQYF | TGTGCCATCAGTGAGTCTTGGGGGACGGAGACCCAGTACTTC
TRBJ2-4 | - | - | TRBV14 | CASSHLAQGAKNIQYF | TGTGCCAGCAGCCATCTTGCACAGGGAGCCAAAAACATTCAGTACTTC
TRBJ2-1 | many | - | TRBV2 | CASTWSVYNEQFF | TGTGCCAGCACGTGGTCCGTTTACAATGAGCAGTTCTTC
TRBJ1-3 | many | - | TRBV12-3/TRBV12-4 | CASKAWAAGARGNTIYF | TGTGCCAGCAAGGCCTGGGCTGCAGGGGCGCGTGGAAACACCATATATTTT
TRBJ1-2 | - | - | TRBV5-1 | CASSYNPATDYGYTF | TGCGCCAGCAGCTACAATCCCGCGACAGACTATGGCTACACCTTC
TRBJ2-5 | few | - | TRBV9 | CASSVRGEETQYF | TGTGCCAGCAGCGTAAGAGGGGAAGAGACCCAGTACTTC
TRBJ2-3 | - | TRBD1 | TRBV20-1 | CSARGAGGETDTQYF | TGCAGTGCTAGAGGGGCAGGGGGTGAAACAGATACGCAGTATTTT
TRBJ1-1 | few | TRBD1 | TRBV12-3/TRBV12-4 | CASSLSIGTANTEAFF | TGTGCCAGCAGTTTAAGTATCGGGACAGCGAACACTGAAGCTTTCTTT
TRBJ1-5 | - | TRBD1 | TRBV6-4 | CASSVDRDSKPQHF | TGTGCCAGCAGTGTCGACAGGGATAGCAAGCCCCAGCATTTT
TRBJ2-1 | - | TRBD2 | TRBV9 | CASSEGLAGVVSYNEQFF | TGTGCCAGCAGCGAGGGACTAGCGGGAGTGGTCTCCTACAATGAGCAGTTCTTC
TRBJ2-2 | many | - | TRBV24-1 | CATSQGYTGELFF | TGTGCCACCAGTCAGGGCTACACCGGGGAGCTGTTTTTT